This T cell receptor beta chain was observed in a study of shared clonotypes between healthy human individuals. At the deep level, the assay was run. Clones were read by immunoSEQ multiplex PCR, and TCRdb kept only the in-frame ones, dropping some. Of approximately 2,000,000 clones in the sample, around 93% are singletons; the top ten hold 0.3% to 0.4%. CDR3 size: 16 residues. V trimming: 4 bases; J trimming: 2 bases; junction bases outside the gene matches: 8. Germline values: CDR1 SGDLS, CDR2 YYNGEE. The sequence was obtained from a man between 18 and 35 years old in good health. Some clones in this sample may be carry-over from other donors' samples. The chain has TRBV9 and TRBJ2-7; TRBD2 agrees at 11 bases. Sequences were obtained from naive CD4+ T cells from PBMCs. Indicated subset: CD45RA+ positively selected. CDR3: CASSPRLAGIPYEQYF. CDR3 DNA: TGTGCCAGCAGCCCCCGACTAGCGGGGATCCCCTACGAGCAGTACTTC.